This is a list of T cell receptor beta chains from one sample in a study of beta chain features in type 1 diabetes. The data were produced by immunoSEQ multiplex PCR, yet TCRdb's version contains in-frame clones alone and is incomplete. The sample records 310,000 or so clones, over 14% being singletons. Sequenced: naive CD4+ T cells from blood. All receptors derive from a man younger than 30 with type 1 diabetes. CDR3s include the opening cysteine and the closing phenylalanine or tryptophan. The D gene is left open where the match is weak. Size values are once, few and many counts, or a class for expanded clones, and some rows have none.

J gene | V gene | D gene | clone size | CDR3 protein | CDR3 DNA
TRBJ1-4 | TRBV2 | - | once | CASSVTREKLFF | TGTGCCAGCAGTGTAACTCGTGAAAAACTGTTTTTT
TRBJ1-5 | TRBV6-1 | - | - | CASGEVGNQPQHF | TGTGCCAGCGGAGAGGTGGGCAATCAGCCCCAGCATTTT
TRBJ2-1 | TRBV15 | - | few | CATSGGGYGTNEQFF | TGTGCCACCAGCGGGGGAGGATACGGCACCAATGAGCAGTTCTTC
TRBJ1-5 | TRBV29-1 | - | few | CSVLGSGPDQPQHF | TGCAGCGTTCTGGGGTCAGGGCCCGATCAGCCCCAGCATTTT
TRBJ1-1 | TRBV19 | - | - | CASSIGGQRPEAFF | TGTGCCAGTAGTATAGGCGGACAGCGTCCTGAAGCTTTCTTT
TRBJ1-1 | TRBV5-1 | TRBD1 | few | CASSLAGGGQGEAFF | TGCGCCAGCAGCTTGGCCGGGGGGGGACAGGGTGAAGCTTTCTTT
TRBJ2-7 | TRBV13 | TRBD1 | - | CASSSRQGSYEQYF | TGTGCCAGCAGCTCTAGACAGGGATCCTACGAGCAGTACTTC
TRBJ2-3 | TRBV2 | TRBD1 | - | CATRTGAHTDTQYF | TGTGCCACCCGGACAGGGGCACACACAGATACGCAGTATTTT
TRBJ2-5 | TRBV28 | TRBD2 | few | CASLHRTSGRWIQETQYF | TGTGCCAGCCTACATCGGACTAGCGGGAGGTGGATACAAGAGACCCAGTACTTC
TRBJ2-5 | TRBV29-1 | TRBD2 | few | CSVVGLAEETQYF | TGCAGCGTTGTAGGACTAGCGGAAGAGACCCAGTACTTC
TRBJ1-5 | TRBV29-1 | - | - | CSVATGINQPQHF | TGCAGCGTTGCTACAGGGATCAATCAGCCCCAGCATTTT
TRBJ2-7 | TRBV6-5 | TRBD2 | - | CASSSRGVGGQWEQYF | TGTGCCAGCAGTTCAAGGGGAGTGGGAGGGCAATGGGAGCAGTACTTC
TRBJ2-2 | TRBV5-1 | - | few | CASRLETTTPGELFF | TGCGCCAGCAGGTTGGAGACTACTACCCCCGGGGAGCTGTTTTTT
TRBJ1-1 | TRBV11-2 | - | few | CASSFDDSFGTEAFF | TGTGCCAGCAGCTTCGACGACAGCTTCGGCACTGAAGCTTTCTTT
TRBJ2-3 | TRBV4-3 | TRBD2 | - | CASSQAGGDTQYF | TGCGCCAGCAGCCAAGCGGGGGGAGATACGCAGTATTTT
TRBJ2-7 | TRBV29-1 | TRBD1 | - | CSVSSHRDRTYEQYF | TGCAGCGTTTCATCGCACCGGGACAGGACCTACGAGCAGTACTTC
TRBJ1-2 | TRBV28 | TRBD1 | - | CASSNDRVGYGYTF | TGTGCCAGCAGCAATGACAGGGTCGGCTATGGCTACACCTTC
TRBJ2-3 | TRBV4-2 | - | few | CASSQWGALGTDTQYF | TGTGCCAGCAGCCAATGGGGCGCCCTTGGCACAGATACGCAGTATTTT
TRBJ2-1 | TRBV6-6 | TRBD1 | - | CASSVTGTDSSSEQFF | TGTGCCAGTTCTGTCACCGGGACAGACTCCTCCAGTGAGCAGTTCTTC
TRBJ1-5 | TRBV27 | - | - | CASSPQQNQPQHF | TGTGCCAGCAGTCCCCAACAAAATCAGCCCCAGCATTTT
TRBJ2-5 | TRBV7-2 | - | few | CASRRPGGEYQETQYF | TGTGCCAGCAGAAGACCGGGTGGGGAGTACCAAGAGACCCAGTACTTC
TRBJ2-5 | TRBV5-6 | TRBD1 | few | CASTRWTGLRQETQYF | TGTGCCAGCACGCGATGGACAGGGTTGCGGCAAGAGACCCAGTACTTC
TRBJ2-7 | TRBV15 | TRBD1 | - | CATRTGENEQYF | TGTGCCACTAGGACAGGGGAAAACGAGCAGTACTTC
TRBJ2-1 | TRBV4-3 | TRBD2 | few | CASSLVAGPWGEQFF | TGCGCCAGCAGCCTCGTAGCGGGTCCATGGGGTGAGCAGTTCTTC
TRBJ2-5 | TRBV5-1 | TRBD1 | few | CASSAKQGQETQYF | TGCGCCAGCAGCGCAAAACAGGGACAGGAGACCCAGTACTTC
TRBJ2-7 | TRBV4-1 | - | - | CASSPTGYEQYF | TGCGCCAGCAGCCCGACAGGCTACGAGCAGTACTTC
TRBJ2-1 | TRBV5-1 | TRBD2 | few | CASSLVLAGEGEQFF | TGCGCCAGCAGCTTGGTGCTAGCGGGAGAGGGTGAGCAGTTCTTC
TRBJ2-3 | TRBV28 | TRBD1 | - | CASRGQGTDTQYF | TGTGCCAGCAGAGGACAGGGCACAGATACGCAGTATTTT
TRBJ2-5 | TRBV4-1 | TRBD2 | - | CASSQATSGKQETQYF | TGCGCCAGCAGCCAGGCGACTAGCGGGAAGCAAGAGACCCAGTACTTC
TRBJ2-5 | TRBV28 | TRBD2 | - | CASKNPGLGQETQYF | TGTGCCAGCAAGAACCCGGGACTAGGTCAAGAGACCCAGTACTTC
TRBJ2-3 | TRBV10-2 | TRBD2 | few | CASKRGLAGTDTQYF | TGCGCCAGCAAACGGGGACTAGCGGGCACAGATACGCAGTATTTT
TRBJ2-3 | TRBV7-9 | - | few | CASSGGAADTQYF | TGTGCCAGCAGCGGGGGGGCGGCAGATACGCAGTATTTT
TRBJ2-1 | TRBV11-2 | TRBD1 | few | CAISRGFLHNEQFF | TGTGCCATCTCCAGGGGGTTTCTCCACAATGAGCAGTTCTTC
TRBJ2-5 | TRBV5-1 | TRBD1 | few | CASKQRGDSQETQYF | TGCGCCAGCAAACAGCGAGGGGACAGCCAAGAGACCCAGTACTTC
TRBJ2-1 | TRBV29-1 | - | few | CSVRAGATSGIYNEQFF | TGCAGCGTAAGGGCAGGGGCGACGTCTGGTATCTACAATGAGCAGTTCTTC
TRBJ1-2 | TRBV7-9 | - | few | CASSLGSYYGYTF | TGTGCCAGCAGCCTCGGGTCTTACTATGGCTACACCTTC
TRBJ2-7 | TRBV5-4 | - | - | CASRRGQGESYEQYF | TGTGCCAGCAGACGGGGGCAGGGGGAATCCTACGAGCAGTACTTC
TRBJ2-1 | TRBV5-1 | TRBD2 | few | CASSFERGEVYNEQFF | TGCGCCAGCAGCTTCGAGCGGGGGGAGGTTTACAATGAGCAGTTCTTC
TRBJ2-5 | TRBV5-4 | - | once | CASRIGVGGRGETQYF | TGTGCCAGCAGAATTGGGGTGGGCGGGCGAGGAGAGACCCAGTACTTC
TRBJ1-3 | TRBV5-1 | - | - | CASSLPDRGSGNTIYF | TGCGCCAGCAGCTTGCCGGACAGAGGCTCTGGAAACACCATATATTTT